This is a list of T cell receptor beta chains from one sample in a study of CD8+ T cells in alopecia areata. Some clones are missing from TCRdb's copy, which holds only in-frame ones; the method was immunoSEQ multiplex PCR. The profile covers more than 100,000 clones, with 58% appearing a single time and less than 5.5% taken by the ten largest. Specimen: CD4+ T cells sorted from blood, collected at week 0. Receptors were obtained from a human donor with alopecia areata. CDR3s include the opening cysteine and the closing phenylalanine or tryptophan. The D gene is left open where the match is weak. The size of a clone is reported for some rows only, either as once, few or many, or as a class for expanded clones.

v_call	d_call	clone_size	j_call	cdr3_aa	cdr3_nt
TRBV29-1	.	few	TRBJ1-1	CSVVYRGTEAFF	TGCAGCGTTGTGTATAGGGGCACTGAAGCTTTCTTT
TRBV7-2	.	.	TRBJ1-2	CASSLSRGRGSGYTF	TGTGCCAGCAGCCTGAGTCGGGGGCGAGGAAGTGGCTACACCTTC
TRBV30	TRBD2	.	TRBJ2-1	CAWRKHSGINEQFF	TGTGCCTGGAGGAAACATAGCGGGATCAATGAGCAGTTCTTC
TRBV19	.	few	TRBJ2-1	CASSSRGGVYNEQFF	TGTGCCAGTAGTAGCCGAGGGGGGGTCTACAATGAGCAGTTCTTC
TRBV28	.	.	TRBJ1-2	CAVRLNYGYTF	TGTGCTGTCAGGCTTAACTATGGCTACACCTTC
TRBV4-1	.	.	TRBJ2-3	CASSQDPGTDTDTQYF	TGCGCCAGCAGCCAAGACCCCGGGACGGACACAGATACGCAGTATTTT
TRBV6-5	.	.	TRBJ1-3	CASSPPGPGNTIYF	TGTGCCAGCAGCCCTCCAGGTCCTGGAAACACCATATATTTT
TRBV6-5	.	once	TRBJ1-2	CASRELLANYGYTF	TGTGCCAGCAGGGAGTTACTCGCTAACTATGGCTACACCTTC
TRBV2	.	few	TRBJ1-1	CASILEVNTEAFF	TGTGCCAGCATACTGGAGGTGAACACTGAAGCTTTCTTT
TRBV7-3	.	.	TRBJ1-2	CASSYGQGRGYTF	TGTGCCAGCAGCTATGGGCAGGGACGTGGCTACACCTTC
TRBV13	TRBD2	few	TRBJ2-1	CASSPRLAGTYNEQFF	TGTGCCAGCAGCCCCAGACTAGCGGGTACCTACAATGAGCAGTTCTTC
TRBV15	TRBD1	.	TRBJ2-5	CATSGRQGKGETQYF	TGTGCCACCAGCGGACGACAGGGGAAGGGGGAGACCCAGTACTTC
TRBV6-4	TRBD1	.	TRBJ1-1	CASRRTGNTEAFF	TGTGCCAGCAGGAGGACAGGGAACACTGAAGCTTTCTTT
TRBV28	TRBD1	few	TRBJ2-7	CASSSGTALYEQYF	TGTGCCAGCAGTTCCGGGACAGCCCTTTACGAGCAGTACTTC
TRBV6-1	TRBD1	once	TRBJ1-2	CASRLGQGDSYGYTF	TGTGCCAGCAGGTTAGGACAGGGGGACTCATATGGCTACACCTTC
TRBV19	.	.	TRBJ2-7	CASSRTRDTYEQYF	TGTGCCAGTAGTAGGACCCGGGACACCTACGAGCAGTACTTC
TRBV10-3	TRBD2	few	TRBJ2-5	CAIGTSGGLQETQYF	TGTGCCATCGGGACTAGCGGGGGACTACAAGAGACCCAGTACTTC
TRBV7-9	.	once	TRBJ2-2	CASSFSRSGENTGELFF	TGTGCCAGTAGCTTTAGCCGGTCGGGGGAGAACACCGGGGAGCTGTTTTTT
TRBV5-1	TRBD1	.	TRBJ1-1	CASSLGGRPEGTEAFF	TGCGCCAGCAGCTTAGGGGGCAGACCTGAGGGCACTGAAGCTTTCTTT
TRBV29-1	.	.	TRBJ2-2	CSVVTANTGELFF	TGCAGCGTTGTAACAGCGAACACCGGGGAGCTGTTTTTT
TRBV28	.	.	TRBJ2-1	CASSPRLEQFF	TGTGCCAGCAGTCCCCGACTGGAGCAGTTCTTC
TRBV18	.	few	TRBJ1-1	CASSSRGTRLSLNTEAFF	TGTGCCAGCTCATCTAGAGGCACCCGCCTAAGCTTGAACACTGAAGCTTTCTTT
TRBV6-6	TRBD2	.	TRBJ2-3	CASSYGGGGALDTQYF	TGTGCCAGCAGTTACGGCGGCGGGGGGGCATTGGATACGCAGTATTTT
TRBV5-1	TRBD2	.	TRBJ2-5	CASSRRTSGGAETQYF	TGCGCCAGCAGTCGACGAACTAGCGGGGGGGCCGAGACCCAGTACTTC
TRBV5-1	.	few	TRBJ2-2	CASSLGSGTNTGELFF	TGCGCCAGCAGCTTGGGTTCCGGGACCAACACCGGGGAGCTGTTTTTT
TRBV11-2	.	few	TRBJ2-7	CASRTGQRPAGEQYF	TGTGCCAGCAGAACAGGACAGCGTCCGGCCGGCGAGCAGTACTTC
TRBV5-1	.	.	TRBJ2-7	CASSLPDGYEQYF	TGCGCCAGCAGCCTCCCAGACGGCTACGAGCAGTACTTC
TRBV27	TRBD2	.	TRBJ2-3	CASTPLAGGPDTQYF	TGTGCCAGCACGCCCCTAGCGGGGGGGCCTGATACGCAGTATTTT
TRBV5-1	.	few	TRBJ1-1	CASSWQGGDHTEAFF	TGCGCCAGCAGCTGGCAGGGAGGTGATCACACTGAAGCTTTCTTT
TRBV5-1	TRBD2	.	TRBJ2-7	CASQKAGGTSYEQYF	TGCGCCAGCCAAAAGGCCGGGGGGACTTCCTACGAGCAGTACTTC
TRBV5-4	.	once	TRBJ2-7	CASSSGVQGTYEQYF	TGTGCCAGCAGCTCTGGTGTACAGGGAACCTACGAGCAGTACTTC
TRBV27	TRBD1	.	TRBJ2-1	CASSLTNVVGQGENEQFF	TGTGCCAGCAGTTTAACCAATGTAGTGGGACAGGGAGAAAATGAGCAGTTCTTC
TRBV25-1	.	few	TRBJ2-1	CASSARNEQFF	TGTGCCAGCAGTGCTAGGAATGAGCAGTTCTTC
TRBV6-6	.	.	TRBJ2-7	CASSYSPADEQYF	TGTGCCAGCAGTTACTCGCCGGCAGACGAGCAGTACTTC
TRBV10-3	TRBD1	few	TRBJ1-2	CAIHNRDSSTSSYGYTF	TGTGCCATCCATAACCGGGACAGCTCTACCTCCAGCTATGGCTACACCTTC
TRBV5-6	TRBD1	.	TRBJ2-1	CASSLAAGGYNEQFF	TGTGCCAGCAGCTTGGCGGCAGGGGGCTACAATGAGCAGTTCTTC
TRBV5-1	.	.	TRBJ1-6	CASSLEQRSSYNSPLHF	TGCGCCAGCAGCTTGGAACAGCGGAGCTCCTATAATTCACCCCTCCACTTT
TRBV13	.	.	TRBJ1-3	CASRQTGSIGNTIYF	TGTGCCAGCAGGCAGACAGGCTCGATCGGAAACACCATATATTTT
TRBV19	.	.	TRBJ1-5	CASSIWASNQPQHF	TGTGCCAGTAGTATATGGGCTAGCAATCAGCCCCAGCATTTT
TRBV7-9	.	.	TRBJ2-3	CASSFQRGDTQYF	TGTGCCAGCAGCTTCCAGAGGGGGGATACGCAGTATTTT
TRBV7-9	.	.	TRBJ2-2	CASSRTRTANTGELFF	TGTGCCAGCAGCCGAACGCGGACAGCAAACACCGGGGAGCTGTTTTTT
TRBV5-1	TRBD1	few	TRBJ2-5	CASSLAGQGGETQYF	TGCGCCAGCAGCTTGGCTGGACAGGGCGGTGAGACCCAGTACTTC
TRBV20-1	.	.	TRBJ2-5	CSASATETQYF	TGCAGTGCTAGCGCTACAGAGACCCAGTACTTC